This entry describes one TCR beta chain. The antigen is unknown. Method: immunoSEQ multiplex PCR; TCRdb's copy keeps in-frame clones and lacks some. The table has tens of thousands of clones, around two thirds seen once; the top ten hold about 2.2%. Germline loops: CDR1 ENHRY, CDR2 SYGVKD. Between the trimmed V and J ends, which lost 2 bases and 0 bases, there was a span of 16 bases. The CDR3 runs to 17 residues. The sample originates from a study of vaccination effects on CD4 cells after COVID-19. Upon completion of around eleven days in culture, CD4+ T cells were isolated. Participants were vaccinated with two doses of either the BNT162b2 or mRNA-1273 vaccine. In the vaccine recipients, nucleocapsid antibodies were negative and there was no prior SARS-CoV-2 infection.

This receptor was obtained from a human donor who received a COVID-19 vaccine. The sequencing used CD4+ T cells from PBMCs cultured without peptide, collected after COVID-19 vaccination. The rearrangement uses TRBV10-3 and TRBJ2-5; TRBD2 might be the D (6 bases). The CDR3 spells CAISEGYSGVHQETQYF. The CDR3, as DNA: TGTGCCATCAGTGAGGGGTACTCGGGGGTCCACCAAGAGACCCAGTACTTC.